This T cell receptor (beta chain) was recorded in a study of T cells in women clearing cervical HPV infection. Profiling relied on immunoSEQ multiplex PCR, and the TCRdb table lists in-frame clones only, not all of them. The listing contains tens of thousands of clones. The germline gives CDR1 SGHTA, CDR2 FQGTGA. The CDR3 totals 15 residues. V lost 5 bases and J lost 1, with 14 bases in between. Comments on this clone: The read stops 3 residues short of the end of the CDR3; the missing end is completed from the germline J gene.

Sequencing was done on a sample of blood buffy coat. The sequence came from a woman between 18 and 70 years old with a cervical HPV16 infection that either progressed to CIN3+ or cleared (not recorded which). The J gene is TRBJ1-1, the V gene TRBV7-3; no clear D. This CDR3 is CASSATEQKNTEAFF. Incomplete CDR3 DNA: TGTGCCAGCAGCGCTACGGAACAGAAGAACACTGAA.